This passage covers 8 T cell receptor beta chains from one sample sequenced in a study of radiation and T cells in renal cell carcinoma. The sample's time point: blood 2 weeks post-SBRT. The treatment here: 15 Gy SBRT to primary tumor, nephrectomy 4 weeks later. Profiled with immunoSEQ multiplex PCR; TCRdb holds only in-frame clones, not every one. The sample includes 70,000 or so clones, over 80% of them seen just once. Sequencing was performed on blood, taken from a patient whose treatment included radiotherapy and nephrectomy. The source is a man aged 60-69 years with renal cell carcinoma.

The chain combines TRBV7-9 with TRBJ2-7; TRBD1 matches at 11 bases. V dropped 5 bases and J dropped 1; count of bases not matched to a gene: 4. This CDR3 has 15 residues. Germline CDR1 SEHNR, CDR2 FQNEAQ (reference sequence). Here the CDR3 reads CASSDRDRGSYEQYF. CDR3 DNA: TGTGCCAGCAGCGACCGGGACAGGGGGTCCTACGAGCAGTACTTC.

J is TRBJ2-7 and V is TRBV4-3; 8 bases are a match to TRBD2. The CDR3 has 14 amino acids. The ends lost 5 bases at V and 4 bases at J; junction bases unmatched: 7. The germline CDR1 and CDR2 sequences are LGHNA and YSLEER. The CDR3 sequence: CASSSQAGGYEQYF. CDR3 sequence (DNA): TGCGCCAGCAGCTCGCAGGCGGGAGGATACGAGCAGTACTTC.

The rearrangement links TRBV6-5 to TRBJ2-7; no clear D gene. Germline V gives CDR1 MNHEY, CDR2 SVGAGI. V lost 2 bases and J 3 bases, leaving 8 bases between the germline ends. There are 13 residues in the CDR3. CDR3 sequence reads: CASSYNRLYEQYF. The CDR3 DNA sequence: TGTGCCAGCAGTTACAACAGACTCTACGAGCAGTACTTC.

The V call is TRBV6-6, the J call TRBJ2-3, with D perhaps TRBD1 or TRBD2 (5 bases each). The CDR3 consists of 12 residues. Germline V gives CDR1 MNHNY, CDR2 SVGAGI (reference sequence). Trimming pared 4 bases from V and 4 bases from J, leaving 6 bases between. The CDR3 coding sequence is TGTGCCAGCAGTTTGGGGGCAGATACGCAGTATTTT. Protein: CASSLGADTQYF.

This clone was counted between two and nine times. This chain joins TRBV5-1 and TRBJ2-7, with D unresolved. V lost 2 bases and J 0 bases, leaving 6 bases between the germline ends. Germline lookup yields CDR1 SGHRS and CDR2 YFSETQ. This CDR3 region has 13 residues. CDR3 coding DNA: TGCGCCAGCAGCTTCAAGGGCTCCTACGAGCAGTACTTC. Translating gives CASSFKGSYEQYF.

This clone was picked up one time. CDR3 DNA sequence: TGTGCCAGCAGCTGGACTAGCGGGAGTATGAATGAGCAGTTCTTC. This codes for CASSWTSGSMNEQFF. The chain employs TRBV11-1 and TRBJ2-1; 13 bases map to TRBD2. Per the germline V gene, CDR1 is SGHAT and CDR2 is FQDESV (reference sequence). The CDR3 is 15 amino acids. Trimming at V came to 4 bases and at J to 7 bases, leaving 4 bases not matched to a gene.

This chain joins TRBV2 and TRBJ2-3, with 9 bases fitting TRBD2. J gave up 7 bases and V 2 bases, and 10 bases lay outside the gene matches. Germline CDR1 reads SNHLY; CDR2 reads FYNNEI. This CDR3 spans 16 amino acids. CDR3 in DNA: TGTGCCAGCAGTGAAAACGCGCGGGGGGGGCGAAATACGCAGTATTTT. This encodes CASSENARGGRNTQYF.

The chain joins TRBV6-5 to TRBJ2-4; unclear D gene. Trimming pared 7 bases from V and 1 base from J, leaving 14 bases between. This CDR3 has 15 amino acids. Germline CDR1 and CDR2: MNHEY and SVGAGI. In DNA form, the CDR3 reads TGTGCCAGCATGACCGGGCCTGGGGCCAAAAACATTCAGTACTTC. This sequence encodes CASMTGPGAKNIQYF.